This entry describes one T cell receptor (beta chain). The entry originates in a study of CD8 T cells in Susac syndrome. Germline V gene data show CDR1 as MDHEN and CDR2 as SYDVKM. The CDR3 loop spans 15 amino acids. Trimming took 6 bases from V and 4 from J, leaving 15 bases between them. With random hexamers, roughly 0.5 to 1 ug RNA was reverse transcribed. An immunoSEQ multiplex PCR generated amplified TCR beta CDR3 products spanning 54 Vbeta and 13 Jbeta. TCRdb called the immunoSEQ multiplex PCR reads again in MiXCR, with one record for every CDR3 protein. The data contain about 430,000 distinct CDR3 sequences, approximately 89% of them singletons.

Material: CD8+ T cells from PBMCs. The clonotype comes from a human donor with multiple sclerosis. This chain links TRBV28 with TRBJ2-2; D is ambiguous. The DNA for the CDR3 is TGTGCCAGCAGGCCCCACAACTTGCTCACCGGGGAGCTGTTTTTT. It yields the protein CASRPHNLLTGELFF.